This T cell receptor (beta chain) was found in a study of cytotoxic CD8 clonotypes in ibrutinib-treated CLL. TCRdb keeps only in-frame clones here, not all; method: immunoSEQ multiplex PCR. The sample shows 35,000 to 45,000 clones, 60% to 80% of them seen only once. The CDR3 sequence is 16 residues long. Germline V gene lookup returns CDR1 MGHRA and CDR2 YSYEKL. Trimming shortened V by 1 base and J by 8 bases, and 20 bases separated the two germline ends. The sequencing used PBMCs, collected after 12 months of ibrutinib treatment. The clonotype comes from a human donor with chronic lymphocytic leukemia. The chain uses TRBV4-1 and TRBJ1-2; D is possibly TRBD1 (5 bases). The CDR3 is CASSQGVAAGRGGYTF. The CDR3 DNA reads TGCGCCAGCAGCCAAGGAGTCGCGGCAGGGAGAGGCGGCTACACCTTC.